These T cell receptor beta chains were read from a single sample in a study of T cell responses to AZD1222 COVID-19 vaccine. Method: immunoSEQ multiplex PCR; TCRdb's copy keeps in-frame clones and lacks some. The table shows 120,000 to 150,000 clones, with 82% occurring only once. The sample consisted of peripheral blood, taken on day 0 of MenACWY control vaccination. These receptors were collected from an adult in good health. Each CDR3 is given with its conserved first and last residue. D genes are given only for firm matches. Clone size, where shown, is once, few, many, or a class for clones that have expanded.

j_call: TRBJ2-1
v_call: TRBV3-1/TRBV3-2
clone_size: .
d_call: TRBD1
cdr3_aa: CASSLRSGTGGEEQFF
cdr3_nt: TGTGCCAGCAGCCTTCGATCCGGGACAGGGGGAGAGGAGCAGTTCTTC

j_call: TRBJ1-1
v_call: TRBV6-2/TRBV6-3
clone_size: few
d_call: .
cdr3_aa: CASSRGPRGTEAFF
cdr3_nt: TGTGCCAGCAGCCGAGGGCCAAGGGGCACTGAAGCTTTCTTT

j_call: TRBJ1-3
v_call: TRBV6-5
clone_size: .
d_call: .
cdr3_aa: CASTPARGSGNTIYF
cdr3_nt: TGTGCCAGCACCCCCGCGAGGGGCTCTGGAAACACCATATATTTT

j_call: TRBJ1-3
v_call: TRBV7-9
clone_size: few
d_call: .
cdr3_aa: CASSPPYKAQEYSGNTIYF
cdr3_nt: TGTGCCAGCAGCCCGCCCTACAAGGCCCAGGAATACTCTGGAAACACCATATATTTT

j_call: TRBJ1-1
v_call: TRBV19
clone_size: .
d_call: .
cdr3_aa: CASSGQGIGTEAFF
cdr3_nt: TGTGCCAGTAGTGGGCAGGGGATCGGGACTGAAGCTTTCTTT

j_call: TRBJ1-1
v_call: TRBV23-1
clone_size: .
d_call: .
cdr3_aa: CASSHLSHFVNTEAFF
cdr3_nt: TGCGCCAGCAGTCATTTGTCTCATTTCGTAAACACTGAAGCTTTCTTT

j_call: TRBJ2-7
v_call: TRBV11-2
clone_size: .
d_call: TRBD2
cdr3_aa: CASSLTSGGPDYEQYF
cdr3_nt: TGTGCCAGCAGCTTGACTAGCGGGGGGCCGGATTACGAGCAGTACTTC

j_call: TRBJ1-1
v_call: TRBV28
clone_size: .
d_call: .
cdr3_aa: CASILQGGGTEAFF
cdr3_nt: TGTGCCAGCATCCTACAGGGTGGGGGGACTGAAGCTTTCTTT

j_call: TRBJ1-1
v_call: TRBV24-1
clone_size: .
d_call: .
cdr3_aa: CATSEGGWTEAFF
cdr3_nt: TGTGCCACCAGTGAGGGTGGGTGGACTGAAGCTTTCTTT

j_call: TRBJ1-1
v_call: TRBV5-6
clone_size: .
d_call: TRBD1
cdr3_aa: CASRWTGLNTEAFF
cdr3_nt: TGTGCCAGCAGATGGACAGGCCTGAACACTGAAGCTTTCTTT

j_call: TRBJ2-2
v_call: TRBV18
clone_size: few
d_call: .
cdr3_aa: CASSPRAPDTGELFF
cdr3_nt: TGTGCCAGCTCACCAAGAGCACCCGACACCGGGGAGCTGTTTTTT

j_call: TRBJ2-1
v_call: TRBV6-5
clone_size: .
d_call: .
cdr3_aa: CASSRKEEQFF
cdr3_nt: TGTGCCAGCAGCCGGAAAGAGGAGCAGTTCTTC

j_call: TRBJ1-5
v_call: TRBV28
clone_size: .
d_call: .
cdr3_aa: CASSLGTGNQPQHF
cdr3_nt: TGTGCCAGCAGTTTAGGAACAGGGAATCAGCCCCAGCATTTT

j_call: TRBJ1-2
v_call: TRBV19
clone_size: .
d_call: TRBD1
cdr3_aa: CASSRTGKTNYGYTF
cdr3_nt: TGTGCCAGTAGTAGGACAGGGAAGACTAACTATGGCTACACCTTC

j_call: TRBJ1-1
v_call: TRBV28
clone_size: .
d_call: .
cdr3_aa: CASSLGGGGLEAFF
cdr3_nt: TGTGCCAGCAGTTTAGGCGGTGGCGGCCTTGAAGCTTTCTTT

j_call: TRBJ2-3
v_call: TRBV13
clone_size: .
d_call: TRBD2
cdr3_aa: CASSLGLAGGPTDTQYF
cdr3_nt: TGTGCCAGCAGCTTGGGACTAGCGGGGGGGCCGACAGATACGCAGTATTTT

j_call: TRBJ2-5
v_call: TRBV19
clone_size: .
d_call: .
cdr3_aa: CASSPAYQETQYF
cdr3_nt: TGTGCCAGTAGTCCGGCGTACCAAGAGACCCAGTACTTC

j_call: TRBJ1-1
v_call: TRBV7-3
clone_size: .
d_call: TRBD1
cdr3_aa: CASSNQRTGEAFF
cdr3_nt: TGTGCCAGCAGCAACCAGAGGACAGGGGAAGCTTTCTTT

j_call: TRBJ1-4
v_call: TRBV4-1
clone_size: .
d_call: .
cdr3_aa: CASSQDLRRAVEKLFF
cdr3_nt: TGCGCCAGCAGCCAAGATCTCCGACGGGCGGTTGAAAAACTGTTTTTT

j_call: TRBJ2-1
v_call: TRBV2
clone_size: .
d_call: TRBD2
cdr3_aa: CASSVGSGGYNEQFF
cdr3_nt: TGTGCCAGCAGTGTGGGGAGCGGGGGTTACAATGAGCAGTTCTTC

j_call: TRBJ1-4
v_call: TRBV28
clone_size: once
d_call: .
cdr3_aa: CASTLGPPYEKLFF
cdr3_nt: TGTGCCAGCACCCTGGGTCCTCCTTATGAAAAACTGTTTTTT

j_call: TRBJ1-1
v_call: TRBV7-7
clone_size: .
d_call: .
cdr3_aa: CASSLDRNTEAFF
cdr3_nt: TGTGCCAGCAGCTTAGATAGGAACACTGAAGCTTTCTTT

j_call: TRBJ2-3
v_call: TRBV19
clone_size: .
d_call: .
cdr3_aa: CASRGAGSTDTQYF
cdr3_nt: TGTGCCAGTCGAGGGGCGGGGAGCACAGATACGCAGTATTTT

j_call: TRBJ1-2
v_call: TRBV5-1
clone_size: .
d_call: TRBD1
cdr3_aa: CASSLGTGNGYTF
cdr3_nt: TGCGCCAGCAGCTTAGGGACAGGGAATGGCTACACCTTC

j_call: TRBJ2-7
v_call: TRBV7-9
clone_size: .
d_call: TRBD1
cdr3_aa: CASSLGSGTGYEQYF
cdr3_nt: TGTGCCAGCAGCCTAGGTTCCGGGACAGGGTACGAGCAGTACTTC

j_call: TRBJ1-1
v_call: TRBV12-3/TRBV12-4
clone_size: .
d_call: .
cdr3_aa: CASKTPPGTEAFF
cdr3_nt: TGTGCCAGCAAAACCCCCCCGGGCACTGAAGCTTTCTTT

j_call: TRBJ2-4
v_call: TRBV5-8
clone_size: .
d_call: .
cdr3_aa: CASSPVAGNPLAKNIQYF
cdr3_nt: TGTGCCAGCAGCCCAGTGGCAGGGAACCCCTTAGCCAAAAACATTCAGTACTTC

j_call: TRBJ2-3
v_call: TRBV7-9
clone_size: .
d_call: TRBD1
cdr3_aa: CASSLGSGIGRGPTDTQYF
cdr3_nt: TGTGCCAGCAGCTTAGGATCGGGGATCGGCAGGGGGCCCACAGATACGCAGTATTTT

j_call: TRBJ1-6
v_call: TRBV6-5
clone_size: .
d_call: TRBD1
cdr3_aa: CASSWDRGNSPLHF
cdr3_nt: TGTGCCAGCAGTTGGGACAGGGGAAATTCACCCCTCCACTTT

j_call: TRBJ1-1
v_call: TRBV7-3
clone_size: .
d_call: TRBD1
cdr3_aa: CASSEGQGTEAFF
cdr3_nt: TGTGCCAGCAGCGAGGGACAGGGGACTGAAGCTTTCTTT

j_call: TRBJ2-2
v_call: TRBV7-9
clone_size: .
d_call: .
cdr3_aa: CASSLDHSNTGELFF
cdr3_nt: TGTGCCAGCAGCTTAGACCACTCGAACACCGGGGAGCTGTTTTTT

j_call: TRBJ2-3
v_call: TRBV27
clone_size: .
d_call: TRBD2
cdr3_aa: CATTRTGGPVTDTQYF
cdr3_nt: TGTGCCACCACGAGGACGGGGGGGCCGGTTACAGATACGCAGTATTTT

j_call: TRBJ1-2
v_call: TRBV6-1
clone_size: .
d_call: TRBD1
cdr3_aa: CASSGGTGGYGYTF
cdr3_nt: TGTGCCAGCAGTGGCGGGACAGGGGGCTATGGCTACACCTTC

j_call: TRBJ2-2
v_call: TRBV10-3
clone_size: .
d_call: TRBD2
cdr3_aa: CAIRAGAPIDTGELFF
cdr3_nt: TGTGCCATCAGAGCGGGGGCCCCTATAGACACCGGGGAGCTGTTTTTT

j_call: TRBJ1-1
v_call: TRBV4-1
clone_size: .
d_call: .
cdr3_aa: CASSWNMDTEAFF
cdr3_nt: TGCGCCAGCAGCTGGAACATGGACACTGAAGCTTTCTTT

j_call: TRBJ1-1
v_call: TRBV6-6
clone_size: .
d_call: .
cdr3_aa: CASTLQAMNTEAFF
cdr3_nt: TGTGCCAGCACTTTACAGGCTATGAACACTGAAGCTTTCTTT

j_call: TRBJ2-7
v_call: TRBV6-1
clone_size: .
d_call: .
cdr3_aa: CASSEAIQTEQYF
cdr3_nt: TGTGCCAGCAGTGAAGCGATACAGACAGAGCAGTACTTC

j_call: TRBJ1-1
v_call: TRBV7-9
clone_size: .
d_call: .
cdr3_aa: CASSFTGGDAEAFF
cdr3_nt: TGTGCCAGCAGCTTTACCGGGGGTGACGCTGAAGCTTTCTTT

j_call: TRBJ2-7
v_call: TRBV27
clone_size: .
d_call: .
cdr3_aa: CASGVKGGLHEQYF
cdr3_nt: TGTGCCAGCGGCGTTAAGGGGGGCCTCCACGAGCAGTACTTC

j_call: TRBJ1-2
v_call: TRBV11-2
clone_size: .
d_call: .
cdr3_aa: CASSLEGYGYTF
cdr3_nt: TGTGCCAGCAGCTTAGAGGGATATGGCTACACCTTC

j_call: TRBJ1-2
v_call: TRBV28
clone_size: .
d_call: TRBD1
cdr3_aa: CASSLQGARGYTF
cdr3_nt: TGTGCCAGCAGTCTCCAGGGGGCGCGTGGCTACACCTTC

j_call: TRBJ1-4
v_call: TRBV7-9
clone_size: .
d_call: .
cdr3_aa: CASSLYAGEKNEKLFF
cdr3_nt: TGTGCCAGCAGCTTATATGCGGGGGAGAAAAATGAAAAACTGTTTTTT

j_call: TRBJ1-5
v_call: TRBV6-5
clone_size: .
d_call: .
cdr3_aa: CASSGQYSNQPQHF
cdr3_nt: TGTGCCAGCAGCGGACAGTATAGCAATCAGCCCCAGCATTTT

j_call: TRBJ1-4
v_call: TRBV7-9
clone_size: .
d_call: TRBD1
cdr3_aa: CASSQGQGREKLFF
cdr3_nt: TGTGCCAGCAGCCAAGGACAGGGGAGGGAAAAACTGTTTTTT

j_call: TRBJ2-7
v_call: TRBV5-1
clone_size: .
d_call: TRBD1
cdr3_aa: CASSSGTGGYEQYF
cdr3_nt: TGCGCCAGCAGCTCCGGGACAGGGGGCTACGAGCAGTACTTC

j_call: TRBJ1-1
v_call: TRBV2
clone_size: .
d_call: TRBD1
cdr3_aa: CASSGQGLNTEAFF
cdr3_nt: TGTGCCAGCAGTGGACAGGGCTTGAACACTGAAGCTTTCTTT

j_call: TRBJ1-3
v_call: TRBV7-2
clone_size: .
d_call: .
cdr3_aa: CASSFSGNTIYF
cdr3_nt: TGTGCCAGCAGCTTCTCTGGAAACACCATATATTTT

j_call: TRBJ2-1
v_call: TRBV7-6
clone_size: .
d_call: .
cdr3_aa: CASSLRIRGSSYNEQFF
cdr3_nt: TGTGCCAGCAGCCTCCGGATCCGGGGGAGCTCCTACAATGAGCAGTTCTTC

j_call: TRBJ1-2
v_call: TRBV20-1
clone_size: .
d_call: .
cdr3_aa: CSARAYGYTF
cdr3_nt: TGCAGTGCTAGAGCCTATGGCTACACCTTC

j_call: TRBJ1-2
v_call: TRBV7-8
clone_size: .
d_call: TRBD1
cdr3_aa: CASSPMNQGGYGYTF
cdr3_nt: TGTGCCAGCAGCCCAATGAACCAGGGGGGTTATGGCTACACCTTC

j_call: TRBJ2-1
v_call: TRBV3-1/TRBV3-2
clone_size: .
d_call: TRBD1
cdr3_aa: CASSTGQSYNEQFF
cdr3_nt: TGTGCCAGCAGCACGGGACAGTCCTACAATGAGCAGTTCTTC

j_call: TRBJ1-3
v_call: TRBV3-1/TRBV3-2
clone_size: .
d_call: .
cdr3_aa: CASSPAMVSSGNTIYF
cdr3_nt: TGTGCCAGCAGCCCAGCTATGGTTAGTTCAGGAAACACCATATATTTT

j_call: TRBJ1-3
v_call: TRBV11-2
clone_size: .
d_call: TRBD1
cdr3_aa: CASSLAYRGRGNTIYF
cdr3_nt: TGTGCCAGCAGCTTAGCATACAGGGGCAGGGGAAACACCATATATTTT

j_call: TRBJ1-6
v_call: TRBV3-1/TRBV3-2
clone_size: .
d_call: .
cdr3_aa: CASSPIRGDSPLHF
cdr3_nt: TGTGCCAGCAGCCCGATCCGGGGGGATTCACCCCTCCACTTT

j_call: TRBJ1-5
v_call: TRBV3-1/TRBV3-2
clone_size: .
d_call: .
cdr3_aa: CASSLGGFNQPQHF
cdr3_nt: TGTGCCAGCAGCTTGGGGGGGTTCAATCAGCCCCAGCATTTT

j_call: TRBJ1-5
v_call: TRBV27
clone_size: .
d_call: .
cdr3_aa: CASSSVGGPQHF
cdr3_nt: TGTGCCAGCAGTTCCGTCGGGGGGCCCCAGCATTTT

j_call: TRBJ1-1
v_call: TRBV23-1
clone_size: .
d_call: .
cdr3_aa: CASSQEVRLSSTEAFF
cdr3_nt: TGCGCCAGCAGTCAAGAGGTGAGACTGTCGTCGACTGAAGCTTTCTTT

j_call: TRBJ1-5
v_call: TRBV19
clone_size: .
d_call: .
cdr3_aa: CASSIQGFNQPQHF
cdr3_nt: TGTGCCAGTAGTATCCAAGGGTTCAATCAGCCCCAGCATTTT

j_call: TRBJ1-2
v_call: TRBV6-5
clone_size: .
d_call: TRBD1
cdr3_aa: CASSLTGFDYGYTF
cdr3_nt: TGTGCCAGCAGCCTGACAGGGTTCGACTATGGCTACACCTTC